Listed here is a single T cell receptor beta chain. Its target is not known. The CDR3 has 14 amino acids. Germline V gene data show CDR1 as KGHDR and CDR2 as SFDVKD. V lost 7 bases and J lost 1; bases outside the gene matches: 3. The entry originates in a study of blood T cells in healthy people across ages. Background on the study: With template switching, about one barcoded beta molecule was captured per two T cells. The study, taken as a whole, reports: It was found that TCR beta diversity correlated strongly with the percentage of naive T cells.

A J-beta primer mix and a sample-barcoded 5' primer were used in a second PCR of roughly 7 to 12 cycles. Every cDNA was tagged by a template-switch adaptor with 12 random nucleotides. TCRdb reanalysed the 5' RACE reads using MiXCR and keeps one entry per CDR3 protein. The sample carries fewer than 2,000,000 distinct CDR3 sequences, about two fifths recorded once. The source material was blood. The clonotype originates from a human donor in good health. The chain couples TRBV24-1 to TRBJ2-3; the match to TRBD2 covers 8 bases. The CDR3 DNA reads TGTGCCACCAGCAATAGCGGGGGCACAGATACGCAGTATTTT. Its protein product is CATSNSGGTDTQYF.